These 30 T cell receptor beta chains came from one sample sequenced in a study of PD-1 blockade in classical Hodgkin lymphoma. Autologous stem cell transplantation was followed by relapse in every patient, and brentuximab vedotin exposure varied. The table came from immunoSEQ multiplex PCR; TCRdb's copy has only in-frame clones and leaves some out. The table includes tens of thousands of clones, roughly nine tenths detected once. The sequencing here drew on peripheral blood mononuclear cells (PBMCs), taken at baseline. These receptors were taken from a human donor with classical Hodgkin lymphoma.

The chain joins TRBV5-1 to TRBJ1-1; D is possibly TRBD1 (5 bases). Trimming took off 0 bases at V and 1 base at J, with 16 bases between the two ends. The germline CDR1 and CDR2 sequences are SGHRS and YFSETQ. This CDR3 has 17 residues. The CDR3 reads CASSLVIGEIPNTEAFF. For the CDR3, the DNA is TGCGCCAGCAGCTTGGTGATAGGGGAGATCCCGAACACTGAAGCTTTCTTT.

The chain is built from TRBV7-2 and TRBJ2-4, with TRBD1 matching over 9 bases. The CDR3 contains 16 residues. Germline assignment: CDR1 SGHTA and CDR2 FQGNSA. Germline trimming cut 5 bases from V and 8 bases from J; bases unmatched to any gene: 13. DNA of the CDR3: TGTGCCAGCAGCCCCAGGACAGGGGTTAGTAGTGACATTCAGTACTTC. It yields the protein CASSPRTGVSSDIQYF.

The V and J genes are TRBV6-5 and TRBJ2-7; D may be TRBD1 (6 bases). The germline CDR1 and CDR2 sequences are MNHEY and SVGAGI. The CDR3 spans 14 residues. The ends were cut back, 10 bases at V and 1 base at J, with 17 bases in the middle. DNA for the CDR3: TGTGCCATATCCGGGGCAGGGGTTTCCTACGAGCAGTACTTC. Residues: CAISGAGVSYEQYF.

The chain has TRBV21-1 and TRBJ2-7. TRBV21-1 is given as a pseudogene. This CDR3 has 15 residues. CDR3 sequence: CASSTLGQIGYEQYF. The CDR3 region has the DNA TGTGCCAGCAGCACCCTCGGGCAAATCGGCTACGAGCAGTACTTC.

This rearrangement joins TRBV6-6 to TRBJ2-7; no definite D call. This CDR3 region has 14 residues. The V end was cut by 6 bases, the J end by 3 bases, with 15 bases between. Germline V gene data show CDR1 as MNHNY and CDR2 as SVGAGI (reference sequence). CDR3 DNA sequence: TGTGCCAGCAGCCCGCCGGGCGGCAGCTACGAGCAGTACTTC. This codes for CASSPPGGSYEQYF.

The V and J genes are TRBV18 and TRBJ2-2; the D is unclear. V gave up 0 bases and J gave up 4 bases, with 0 bases separating them. Per the germline V gene, CDR1 is KGHSH and CDR2 is LQKENI. The CDR3 is 12 residues long. The CDR3 reads CASSPPTGELFF. CDR3 nucleotide sequence: TGTGCCAGCTCACCACCCACCGGGGAGCTGTTTTTT.

This chain uses TRBV6-1 with TRBJ1-5; no reliable D call. Germline V gene sequence: CDR1 MNHNS, CDR2 SASEGT. CDR3 length: 13 residues. V was pared by 7 bases and J by 4 bases, with 11 bases between. CDR3 in amino acids: CASTPLGNQPQHF. For the CDR3, the DNA is TGTGCCAGCACGCCACTGGGGAATCAGCCCCAGCATTTT.

Written as DNA, the CDR3 is TGCAGCGCCCCCCCCTTGGCGGGAGGGGAGCTGTTTTTT. Its translation: CSAPPLAGGELFF. The rearrangement links TRBV29-1 to TRBJ2-2; perhaps TRBD2 as D (6 bases). The length of the CDR3 is 13 residues. The germline CDR1 and CDR2 sequences are SQVTM and ANQGSEA. With 7 bases removed from V and 8 bases from J, the gap between germline ends came to 17 bases.

The chain uses TRBV6-5 and TRBJ2-5, with TRBD2 matching 7 bases. J lost 4 bases, V lost 11 bases, and 4 bases had no gene match. This CDR3 is built from 11 residues. In germline, CDR1 is MNHEY, CDR2 SVGAGI. CDR3 DNA sequence: TGTGCCGGCGGGACTACAGAGACCCAGTACTTC. This sequence encodes CAGGTTETQYF.

The rearrangement links TRBV14 to TRBJ2-1, with D perhaps matching TRBD2 (7 bases). The CDR3 has 15 amino acids. From germline, CDR1 is SGHDN and CDR2 FVKESK. Trimming took off 1 base at V and 7 bases at J, with 14 bases between the two ends. This CDR3 is CASSQARGGVNEQFF. As DNA, the CDR3 is TGTGCCAGCAGCCAAGCGCGAGGGGGGGTGAATGAGCAGTTCTTC.

This clone was seen more than once but under ten times. The V and J genes are TRBV15 and TRBJ2-1; 15 positions agree with TRBD2. The germline gives CDR1 LNHNV, CDR2 YYDKDF (reference sequence). The CDR3 is made up of 15 amino acids. Trimming removed 8 bases from V and 8 bases from J; junction bases left unmatched: 7. The CDR3 DNA follows: TGTGCCACCGGACAAAGGACTAGCGGGAGGGATGAGCAGTTCTTC. Translating gives CATGQRTSGRDEQFF.

V is TRBV11-3 and J is TRBJ1-1; a possible D gene is TRBD1 (6 bases). This CDR3 has 15 residues. The V gene lost 1 base and the J gene lost 1 base, with 10 bases spanning the gap. From germline, CDR1 is SGHNT and CDR2 YENEEA. CDR3 bases: TGTGCCAGCAGCTTAGGGAACAGGGAGAACACTGAAGCTTTCTTT. Translating it yields CASSLGNRENTEAFF.

CDR3 sequence reads: CSVERSSGNTIYF. The CDR3 bases are TGCAGCGTTGAAAGGAGCTCTGGAAACACCATATATTTT. The chain joins TRBV29-1 to TRBJ1-3; unclear D gene. The CDR3 is 13 amino acids. The ends were cut back, 2 bases at V and 0 bases at J, with 5 bases in the middle. Germline loops: CDR1 SQVTM, CDR2 ANQGSEA.

V and J are TRBV29-1 and TRBJ2-7; D not certain. Germline CDR1 reads SQVTM; CDR2 reads ANQGSEA. The CDR3 runs 14 residues. Trimming removed 4 bases from V and 0 bases from J, with 13 bases in between. The CDR3 reads CSVGEPWSSYEQYF. CDR3 in DNA: TGCAGCGTTGGAGAGCCCTGGAGCTCCTACGAGCAGTACTTC.

This chain joins TRBV11-2 and TRBJ2-5, with D possibly being TRBD1 (5 bases). V dropped 1 base and J dropped 0 bases, with 6 bases sitting between them. Germline values: CDR1 SGHAT, CDR2 FQNNGV. This CDR3 comprises 14 residues. The CDR3 sequence: CASSLAGYQETQYF. In DNA form, the CDR3 reads TGTGCCAGCAGCTTAGCAGGGTACCAAGAGACCCAGTACTTC.

This sequence joins TRBV7-9 and TRBJ1-2; TRBD1 agrees at 8 bases. The CDR3 contains 13 residues. Germline loops: CDR1 SEHNR, CDR2 FQNEAQ (reference sequence). V lost 3 bases, J lost 8 bases, and 5 bases stayed unmatched. The chain's CDR3 is CASSLGQASGYTF. The DNA of the CDR3 is TGTGCCAGCAGCTTGGGACAGGCGAGCGGCTACACCTTC.

V gene TRBV9 combines with J gene TRBJ2-1; TRBD2 aligns across 7 bases. The CDR3 contains 17 residues. Germline V lookup: CDR1 SGDLS, CDR2 YYNGEE. V was clipped by 0 bases and J by 0 bases; unmatched bases: 6. This CDR3 reads CASSVATSASSYNEQFF. The DNA of the CDR3 is TGTGCCAGCAGCGTAGCTACTAGCGCGAGCTCCTACAATGAGCAGTTCTTC.

This chain links TRBV4-1 with TRBJ2-3, with 8 bases identical to TRBD2. From germline, CDR1 is MGHRA and CDR2 YSYEKL. The ends lost 1 base at V and 8 bases at J; junction bases unmatched: 14. This CDR3 region has 17 residues. This chain's CDR3 is CASSQVASGSRGGTQYF. The CDR3 DNA follows: TGCGCCAGCAGCCAAGTGGCCAGCGGGAGTCGAGGGGGTACGCAGTATTTT.

CDR3 sequence: CASSELAGGPYEQYF. In DNA form, the CDR3 reads TGTGCCAGCAGCGAACTAGCGGGAGGCCCCTACGAGCAGTACTTC. The chain links TRBV11-2 to TRBJ2-7; 12 bases agree with TRBD2. The V and J ends lost 5 bases and 2 bases, in that order; junction bases with no gene match: 4. Germline assignment: CDR1 SGHAT and CDR2 FQNNGV. The CDR3 contains 15 residues.

This clone was counted only a few times. The chain links TRBV28 to TRBJ1-2; D perhaps matches TRBD1 (5 bases). Per the germline V gene, CDR1 is MDHEN and CDR2 is SYDVKM. The V and J ends lost 2 bases and 4 bases respectively, with 14 bases between them. The CDR3 is made up of 15 amino acids. The CDR3: CASSLEAGFPYGYTF. In nucleotides, the CDR3 is TGTGCCAGCAGTTTAGAAGCAGGGTTTCCCTATGGCTACACCTTC.

This clone has a handful of counts. This chain joins TRBV7-9 and TRBJ2-1; no firm D call. Between the trimmed V and J ends, which lost 2 bases and 9 bases, there was a span of 5 bases. Germline-derived CDR1 and CDR2 are SEHNR and FQNEAQ (reference sequence). The CDR3 consists of 11 residues. CDR3 in amino acids: CASSLSPEQFF. The CDR3 nucleotides read TGTGCCAGCAGCTTATCACCTGAGCAGTTCTTC.

The chain combines TRBV5-4 with TRBJ2-5; D uncertain. This CDR3 has 16 residues. CDR1 is SGHNT, CDR2 YYREEE, per germline (reference sequence). V lost 5 bases to trimming and J lost 7 bases, with 24 bases between them. As DNA, the CDR3 is TGTGCCAGCAGGGCTGATATCGAGACTCAGTCCGCGACCCAGTACTTC. Translating gives CASRADIETQSATQYF.

In this sample, this clone turned up a few times. The gene calls are TRBV2 and TRBJ2-2, with a possible D match to TRBD1 (5 bases). CDR3 length: 14 residues. Germline V gene sequence: CDR1 SNHLY, CDR2 FYNNEI. Between the trimmed V and J ends, which lost 6 bases and 0 bases, there was a span of 8 bases. Here the CDR3 DNA reads TGTGCCAGCAGGGCAGGGACGAACACCGGGGAGCTGTTTTTT. It encodes CASRAGTNTGELFF.

The chain uses TRBV5-4 and TRBJ2-5; D tentatively fits TRBD1 or TRBD2 (6 bases each). CDR3 size: 16 residues. V lost 0 bases and J 2 bases, leaving 14 bases between the germline ends. Germline CDR1 reads SGHNT; CDR2 reads YYREEE (reference sequence). The DNA for the CDR3 is TGTGCCAGCAGCTTGGGCGGGGTGGGGACACAAGAGACCCAGTACTTC. Translated: CASSLGGVGTQETQYF.

The rearrangement uses TRBV7-2 and TRBJ2-5; D possibly corresponds to TRBD1 (6 bases). This CDR3 is built from 16 residues. Germline V gene data show CDR1 as SGHTA and CDR2 as FQGNSA. The V gene lost 1 base and the J gene lost 3 bases, with 15 bases spanning the gap. The chain's CDR3 is CASSLGGPAPEETQYF. The CDR3, as DNA: TGTGCCAGCAGCTTAGGGGGGCCTGCGCCGGAAGAGACCCAGTACTTC.

J is TRBJ1-2 and V is TRBV5-1, with a tentative D call TRBD1 (6 bases). The CDR3 extends over 16 amino acids. V was clipped by 4 bases and J by 2 bases, with 18 bases between them. Germline V CDR1 and CDR2: SGHRS, YFSETQ. CDR3 nucleotides: TGCGCCAGCAGCGGGGGGTGGACAGCCCAAAACTATGGCTACACCTTC. Protein: CASSGGWTAQNYGYTF. Complete variable domain (other parts from reference TRBV5-1 and TRBJ1-2): KAGVTQTPRYLIKTRGQQVTLSCSPISGHRSVSWYQQTPGQGLQFLFEYFSETQRNKGNFPGRFSGRQFSNSRSEMNVSTLELGDSALYLCASSGGWTAQNYGYTFGSGTRLTVV.

The chain couples TRBV27 to TRBJ1-2; D gene ambiguous. The V end lost 5 bases, the J end lost 1 base, and 23 bases lay between the germline ends. Germline CDR1 reads MNHEY; CDR2 reads SMNVEV (reference sequence). The CDR3 extends over 18 amino acids. The CDR3 nucleotides read TGTGCCAGCAGTCCATATATGAGCGCGCTACCCATTAACTATGGCTACACCTTC. The encoded protein is CASSPYMSALPINYGYTF.

The rearrangement joins TRBV7-2 to TRBJ1-2; 9 positions match TRBD1. After removal of 3 bases from V and 7 bases from J, the junction contained 12 bases not matched to a gene. CDR1 SGHTA and CDR2 FQGNSA come from the germline V gene. The CDR3 runs 16 residues. CDR3 residues: CASSLVDATGGLGYTF. The CDR3, as DNA: TGTGCCAGCAGCTTGGTCGATGCGACAGGGGGACTTGGCTACACCTTC.

V and J are TRBV4-1 and TRBJ1-4; 7 positions agree with TRBD1. V was clipped by 4 bases and J by 0 bases; unmatched bases: 11. This CDR3 is 18 amino acids long. CDR1 MGHRA and CDR2 YSYEKL come from the germline V gene. The CDR3 region has the DNA TGCGCCAGCAGCCGCCAACAGGGGACCGACACAACTAATGAAAAACTGTTTTTT. Translated: CASSRQQGTDTTNEKLFF.

The rearrangement links TRBV4-1 to TRBJ2-2, with D uncertain. Trimming cost V 4 bases and J 0 bases, with 3 bases left between them. This CDR3 is built from 13 residues. Germline-derived CDR1 and CDR2 are MGHRA and YSYEKL. CDR3 sequence: CASSPTNTGELFF. CDR3 bases: TGCGCCAGCAGCCCTACGAACACCGGGGAGCTGTTTTTT.